The 27 T cell receptor beta chains listed next were all sequenced from one sample in a study of blood T cells in healthy people across ages. A second PCR of roughly 7 to 11 cycles used a sample-barcoded 5' primer and a J-beta primer mix. TCRdb reprocessed the 5' RACE reads with MiXCR, giving one entry per CDR3 protein. The table shows over 750,000 distinct CDR3 sequences, with around 25% occurring only once. This sample was also put to use in a study of T cells of mothers and their children.

Sequenced material: blood. The receptors here all came from a boy aged 10-17 years in good health.

This clonotype was seen a single time. The rearrangement joins TRBV7-2 to TRBJ2-1; weak D call: TRBD2 (5 bases). This CDR3 spans 15 amino acids. V dropped 5 bases and J dropped 2 bases, with 13 bases sitting between them. From germline, CDR1 is SGHTA and CDR2 FQGNSA. The CDR3 spells CASSPSFGAYNEQFF. The CDR3, as DNA: TGTGCCAGCAGCCCATCCTTCGGGGCCTACAATGAGCAGTTCTTC.

This clonotype was seen a handful of times. The chain uses TRBV6-5 and TRBJ2-1; tentative D call: TRBD2 (6 bases). V was pared by 5 bases and J by 14 bases, with 13 bases between. Germline assignment: CDR1 MNHEY and CDR2 SVGAGI. This CDR3 is built from 11 residues. The CDR3 sequence: CASSPGLGEFF. The DNA of the CDR3 is TGTGCCAGCAGTCCGGGACTTGGGGAGTTCTTC.

The chain couples TRBV5-1 to TRBJ1-1, with a weak D call TRBD1 (6 bases). The V end was cut by 1 base, the J end by 0 bases, with 13 bases between. In germline, CDR1 is SGHRS, CDR2 YFSETQ. CDR3 length: 16 amino acids. CDR3 region: CASSLSAGAMNTEAFF. The CDR3 DNA reads as TGCGCCAGCAGCTTGAGCGCAGGGGCGATGAACACTGAAGCTTTCTTT. The complete variable domain, with remaining parts taken from reference TRBV5-1 and TRBJ1-1, reads KAGVTQTPRYLIKTRGQQVTLSCSPISGHRSVSWYQQTPGQGLQFLFEYFSETQRNKGNFPGRFSGRQFSNSRSEMNVSTLELGDSALYLCASSLSAGAMNTEAFFGQGTRLTVV.

The CDR3 loop is CSVVPDFIDQETQYF. The CDR3 nucleotides are TGCAGCGTTGTTCCGGACTTCATAGATCAAGAGACCCAGTACTTC. This chain connects TRBV29-1 to TRBJ2-5; weak D call: TRBD2 (5 bases). The germline V gene has CDR1 SQVTM and CDR2 ANQGSEA. Deletions cut 4 bases from V and 2 bases from J, with 17 bases between. CDR3 length: 15 amino acids.

This rearrangement joins TRBV11-2 to TRBJ2-3, with D tentatively TRBD2 (6 bases). Trimming stripped 2 bases from V and 2 bases from J, with 29 bases between. CDR3 length equals 21 residues. CDR1 is SGHAT and CDR2 is FQNNGV in the germline V gene. In DNA form, the CDR3 reads TGTGCCAGCAGCTTACTCGCCCTGGGACTGGGCTATGGTCCCTCCACAGATACGCAGTATTTT. This encodes CASSLLALGLGYGPSTDTQYF.

The rearrangement joins TRBV27 to TRBJ2-7; 8 bases map to TRBD2. There are 14 residues in the CDR3. CDR1 is MNHEY and CDR2 is SMNVEV in the germline V gene (reference sequence). Trimming removed 5 bases from V and 0 bases from J; junction bases left unmatched: 3. The CDR3 loop reads CASSPAGVSYEQYF. The CDR3 bases are TGTGCCAGCAGTCCAGCGGGAGTCTCCTACGAGCAGTACTTC.

The chain employs TRBV7-9 and TRBJ2-7; D not certain. Germline loops: CDR1 SEHNR, CDR2 FQNEAQ (reference sequence). The CDR3 loop spans 12 amino acids. Deletions cut 1 base from V and 5 bases from J, with 6 bases between. CDR3 protein: CASSLDTHEQYF. CDR3 coding DNA: TGTGCCAGCAGCTTAGACACACACGAGCAGTACTTC.

This clonotype occurred once. The chain couples TRBV15 to TRBJ1-1; the D is unclear. Germline assignment: CDR1 LNHNV and CDR2 YYDKDF (reference sequence). This CDR3 has 16 residues. The V end lost 3 bases, the J end lost 3 bases, and 17 bases lay between the germline ends. The CDR3: CATSSFRFRRDTEAFF. Written as DNA, the CDR3 is TGTGCCACCAGCAGCTTCAGGTTCCGCCGGGACACTGAAGCTTTCTTT.

This clonotype has a handful of counts. CDR3 protein: CASSLGLAELEETQYF. The DNA for the CDR3 is TGTGCCAGCAGCTTAGGTCTAGCGGAGCTCGAAGAGACCCAGTACTTC. The V and J genes are TRBV13 and TRBJ2-5; 7 bases are a match to TRBD2. There are 16 residues in the CDR3. The germline V gene encodes CDR1 PRHDT and CDR2 FYEKMQ (reference sequence). V shed 0 bases, J shed 3 bases, and the junction held 7 bases outside the gene matches. Supplemented by reference TRBV13 and TRBJ2-5, the full variable domain reads AAGVIQSPRHLIKEKRETATLKCYPIPRHDTVYWYQQGPGQDPQFLISFYEKMQSDKGSIPDRFSAQQFSDYHSELNMSSLELGDSALYFCASSLGLAELEETQYFGPGTRLLVL.

V gene TRBV12-3 or TRBV12-4 combines with J gene TRBJ2-3, with TRBD2 identical over 9 bases. This CDR3 contains 18 residues. The J segment lost 0 bases and the V segment lost 3 bases, leaving 10 bases of the junction unmatched. CDR3 region: CASSFPFSGGTSTDTQYF. The CDR3 nucleotides are TGTGCCAGCAGTTTCCCATTTAGCGGGGGAACTAGCACAGATACGCAGTATTTT.

This clonotype has more than one count but fewer than ten. The V call is TRBV9, the J call TRBJ1-1; 8 bases align to TRBD1. V gave up 0 bases and J gave up 5 bases; unmatched junction bases: 6. CDR1 and CDR2 (germline): SGDLS, YYNGEE. The CDR3 length is 15 residues. The CDR3 loop is CASSVGGQGETEAFF. The CDR3 region has the DNA TGTGCCAGCAGCGTAGGAGGACAGGGAGAAACTGAAGCTTTCTTT.

The V call is TRBV7-2, the J call TRBJ2-1, with 11 bases lining up with TRBD2. Germline loops: CDR1 SGHTA, CDR2 FQGNSA. CDR3 size: 14 residues. V lost 5 bases and J lost 8; bases outside the gene matches: 5. The DNA of the CDR3 is TGTGCCAGCAGCGCGGGACTAGCGGTTGATGAGCAGTTCTTC. Its protein is CASSAGLAVDEQFF.

In its sample, this clonotype was seen a few times. V and J are TRBV2 and TRBJ1-5, with D uncertain. Germline CDR1 is SNHLY and CDR2 is FYNNEI. Trimming removed 4 bases from V and 11 bases from J, with 12 bases in between. The CDR3 is 12 amino acids. CDR3 nucleotides: TGTGCCAGCAGTGTGAGGGAAAGAGCCCAGCATTTT. This encodes CASSVRERAQHF.

The chain carries TRBV6-1 and TRBJ1-4; D is possibly TRBD1 (6 bases). CDR3 size: 16 residues. Between the trimmed V and J ends, which lost 4 bases and 4 bases, there was a span of 16 bases. CDR1 and CDR2 from the germline V gene are MNHNS and SASEGT. CDR3 in DNA: TGTGCCAGCAGTGTATGGGGGGGCTTGGGTAATGAAAAACTGTTTTTT. This sequence encodes CASSVWGGLGNEKLFF.

The genes are TRBV5-1 and TRBJ1-1; D is unclear. V lost 2 bases, J lost 0 bases, and 14 bases lay in between. There are 16 residues in the CDR3. Per the germline V gene, CDR1 is SGHRS and CDR2 is YFSETQ. As DNA, the CDR3 is TGCGCCAGCAGCTTCGCCCTAACCAATTTGAACACTGAAGCTTTCTTT. This gives the protein CASSFALTNLNTEAFF.

This chain uses TRBV5-1 with TRBJ2-1; TRBD2 aligns across 10 bases. Germline lookup yields CDR1 SGHRS and CDR2 YFSETQ. This CDR3 comprises 16 residues. The V segment lost 4 bases and the J segment 8 bases; nucleotides outside the gene matches: 12. The CDR3 nucleotides are TGCGCCAGCAGCCCTGGGGCTAGCGGGGGCCGCCATGAGCAGTTCTTC. It encodes CASSPGASGGRHEQFF.

This clonotype was detected a few times. One end of the junction varies from germline; a read error may be responsible. V usage is TRBV15 and J usage is TRBJ1-5; D remains ambiguous. The CDR3 extends over 12 amino acids. Germline-derived CDR1 and CDR2 are LNHNV and YYDKDF (reference sequence). Here the CDR3 reads CATRRENQPQHF. CDR3 DNA sequence: TGTGCCACCAGGAGAGAAAATCAGCCCCAGCATTTT.

V usage is TRBV29-1 and J usage is TRBJ2-2, with unresolved D. Germline V gives CDR1 SQVTM, CDR2 ANQGSEA. This CDR3 has 12 amino acids. Trimming cost V 4 bases and J 6 bases, with 9 bases left between them. The CDR3 is CSVGGGAGELFF. DNA for the CDR3: TGCAGCGTTGGGGGTGGTGCCGGGGAGCTGTTTTTT.

CDR3: CASSPGASGTGELFF. The CDR3 nucleotides are TGTGCCAGCAGCCCCGGGGCTAGCGGGACCGGGGAGCTGTTTTTT. The V and J genes are TRBV13 and TRBJ2-2, with 8 bases fitting TRBD2. Germline CDR1 and CDR2: PRHDT and FYEKMQ (reference sequence). With 5 bases clipped from V and 5 bases from J, the junction kept 7 bases outside the gene matches. The CDR3 sequence is 15 residues long.

This clonotype was picked up a small number of times. The chain couples TRBV7-3 to TRBJ2-3; D is uncertain. The germline V and J ends were trimmed by 4 bases and 2 bases, with 7 bases remaining between them. This CDR3 is 13 amino acids long. Germline CDR1 SGHTA, CDR2 FQGTGA. The CDR3 region has the DNA TGTGCCAGCAGCTCCGCTTACACAGATACGCAGTATTTT. Translated, it gives CASSSAYTDTQYF.

A few counts support this clonotype. The chain links TRBV7-9 to TRBJ1-2; D possibly corresponds to TRBD1 (5 bases). V lost 4 bases to trimming and J lost 2 bases, with 14 bases between them. The CDR3 extends over 15 amino acids. Germline V gives CDR1 SEHNR, CDR2 FQNEAQ (reference sequence). In DNA form, the CDR3 reads TGTGCCAGCAGCTACGGGGGGGGACCAAACTATGGCTACACCTTC. Translated, it gives CASSYGGGPNYGYTF.

The rearrangement joins TRBV29-1 to TRBJ2-3, with 7 nucleotides matching TRBD2. Germline lookup yields CDR1 SQVTM and CDR2 ANQGSEA. V was pared by 4 bases and J by 2 bases, with 6 bases of the junction left unmatched. The CDR3 has 14 amino acids. This CDR3 is CSVGEGRSTDTQYF. The CDR3 region has the DNA TGCAGCGTTGGGGAGGGCAGATCCACAGATACGCAGTATTTT.

This clonotype was counted between two and nine times. The chain couples TRBV25-1 to TRBJ2-7; 16 bases align to TRBD2. The CDR3 consists of 19 residues. From germline, CDR1 is MGHDK and CDR2 SYGVNS. The V gene end was trimmed by 6 bases and the J gene end by 4 bases; junction bases not matched to a gene: 15. This CDR3 reads CASSSGTSGGASIVYEQYF. CDR3 DNA sequence: TGTGCCAGCAGCTCCGGGACTAGCGGGGGGGCTTCTATAGTTTACGAGCAGTACTTC.

The chain joins TRBV2 to TRBJ2-5, with 10 bases identical to TRBD2. V lost 2 bases to trimming and J lost 4 bases; unmatched junction nucleotides: 4. Germline V gene data show CDR1 as SNHLY and CDR2 as FYNNEI. The CDR3 extends over 15 amino acids. CDR3 protein: CASSETSGVGETQYF. CDR3 DNA: TGTGCCAGCAGTGAAACTAGCGGGGTGGGAGAGACCCAGTACTTC.

The J gene is TRBJ2-2, the V gene TRBV9; 14 bases agree with TRBD2. CDR1 and CDR2 (germline): SGDLS, YYNGEE. The CDR3 has 16 residues. The V segment lost 4 bases and the J segment 4 bases; nucleotides outside the gene matches: 3. CDR3 protein: CASSKGLAGVTGELFF. In nucleotides, the CDR3 is TGTGCCAGCAGCAAGGGACTAGCGGGAGTCACCGGGGAGCTGTTTTTT.

This clonotype was counted only a few times. This chain links TRBV12-5 with TRBJ1-2; 10 nucleotides match TRBD1. The CDR3 is made up of 14 amino acids. CDR1 and CDR2 (germline): LGHNT, FRNRAP. J gave up 8 bases and V 5 bases, and 8 bases lay outside the gene matches. The CDR3 nucleotides read TGTGCTAGTGGTCAAGCCGGGACAGGGGTAGGCTACACCTTC. It translates to CASGQAGTGVGYTF.

In regard to this clonotype: At one of its ends the junction is not consistent with the germline gene, which may arise from a read error. CDR3 loop: CVSSSRDRGKLFF. In nucleotides, the CDR3 is TGTGTCAGCAGCTCAAGGGACCGTGGAAAACTGTTTTTT. V is TRBV11-2 and J is TRBJ1-4; D might be TRBD1 (5 bases). Germline lookup yields CDR1 SGHAT and CDR2 FQNNGV. CDR3 length: 13 residues.